One and the same sample provided the 10 T cell receptor beta chains below, sequenced in a study of blood T cell repertoires in COVID-19 (dated by TCRdb to between 2020 and 2021). The library was generated by the immunoSEQ multiplex PCR assay. TCRdb stores this immuneACCESS table with in-frame sequences only. Part of the clones is absent; in the studies checked, under half of the shortfall reflects unresolved V genes, and no reason is known for the rest. The sample table holds around 480,000 clones, of which roughly nine tenths were seen once. Jointly, the top ten make up roughly 0.72% of the sample. Sequenced sample: PBMCs or T cells enriched from blood (not recorded which). These receptors were collected from a young woman who had recovered from COVID-19.

This clone was seen only once. This chain uses TRBV6-5 with TRBJ1-1; 11 positions agree with TRBD1. Germline V gene lookup returns CDR1 MNHEY and CDR2 SVGAGI. This CDR3 spans 14 amino acids. Germline trimming cut 6 bases from V and 3 bases from J; bases unmatched to any gene: 3. For the CDR3, the DNA is TGTGCCAGCAGGGACAGGGGGCGAGACACTGAAGCTTTCTTT. Translated: CASRDRGRDTEAFF.

The rearrangement uses TRBV4-1 and TRBJ2-3, with 14 bases lining up with TRBD2. The V gene's germline CDR1 is MGHRA and CDR2 YSYEKL. V dropped 2 bases and J dropped 5; count of bases not matched to a gene: 6. The CDR3 has 17 amino acids. The CDR3 spells CASSQPGTSGGGDTQYF. The CDR3 bases are TGCGCCAGCAGCCAACCCGGGACTAGCGGGGGTGGAGATACGCAGTATTTT.

The J gene is TRBJ2-3, the V gene TRBV5-1; 13 nucleotides align to TRBD2. Germline CDR1 and CDR2: SGHRS and YFSETQ. The CDR3 runs to 14 residues. J gave up 6 bases and V 7 bases, and 5 bases lay outside the gene matches. Here the CDR3 DNA reads TGCGCCAGCCGACTAGCGGGGGGCGCGGATACGCAGTATTTT. Amino acids: CASRLAGGADTQYF.

This sequence joins TRBV5-1 and TRBJ1-2, with D unclear. This CDR3 is built from 12 residues. V shed 4 bases and J shed 4 bases, with 8 bases lying between them. The V gene's germline CDR1 is SGHRS and CDR2 YFSETQ. Written as DNA, the CDR3 is TGCGCCAGCAGCCAGGTCGGCTATGGCTACACCTTC. Translating it yields CASSQVGYGYTF.

V gene TRBV7-9 combines with J gene TRBJ2-1; a possible D gene is TRBD2 (6 bases). V was shortened by 6 bases and J by 2 bases, with 14 bases between the two germline ends. Per the germline V gene, CDR1 is SEHNR and CDR2 is FQNEAQ (reference sequence). This CDR3 has 15 residues. CDR3 amino acids: CASRGGDLTYNEQFF. The CDR3 nucleotides read TGTGCCAGCAGGGGCGGGGACTTAACCTACAATGAGCAGTTCTTC. Full variable domain (missing parts from reference TRBV7-9 and TRBJ2-1): DTGVSQNPRHKITKRGQNVTFRCDPISEHNRLYWYRQTLGQGPEFLTYFQNEAQLEKSRLLSDRFSAERPKGSFSTLEIQRTEQGDSAMYLCASRGGDLTYNEQFFGPGTRLTVL.

The rearrangement links TRBV30 to TRBJ2-7; D uncertain. V lost 8 bases and J 4 bases, leaving 12 bases between the germline ends. The length of the CDR3 is 11 residues. Germline CDR1 reads GTSNPN; CDR2 reads SVGIG (reference sequence). CDR3 residues: CAAGDLYEQYF. The CDR3 nucleotides read TGTGCCGCAGGCGATTTGTACGAGCAGTACTTC.

This clone was recorded only once. The chain uses TRBV13 and TRBJ1-2; D not certain. CDR1 and CDR2 (germline): PRHDT, FYEKMQ (reference sequence). The CDR3 contains 15 residues. Trimming left V 4 bases short and J 1 base short, with 13 bases between. The CDR3 loop is CASSSGGSLNYGYTF. In DNA form, the CDR3 reads TGTGCCAGCAGCTCGGGTGGCTCCCTTAACTATGGCTACACCTTC.

A few counts support this clone. V gene TRBV21-1 combines with J gene TRBJ1-3; the listed D gene, TRBD1, was not tested against the DNA. TRBV21-1 is a listed pseudogene. CDR3 size: 16 residues. The CDR3 loop is CASSRMDRATGNTIYF. CDR3 DNA sequence: TGTGCCAGCAGCCGGATGGACAGGGCTACAGGAAACACCATATATTTT.

This clone appeared a single time. V and J are TRBV5-1 and TRBJ2-1; possible D gene TRBD2, 5 bases. The CDR3 runs to 14 residues. With 5 bases removed from V and 10 bases from J, the gap between germline ends came to 19 bases. Germline V lookup: CDR1 SGHRS, CDR2 YFSETQ. In DNA form, the CDR3 reads TGCGCCAGCAGGTCGGAGGACCCCTGGTTGGAGCAGTTCTTC. Translated: CASRSEDPWLEQFF.

The chain couples TRBV18 to TRBJ1-1; TRBD1 is a possible D gene (6 bases). Germline V lookup: CDR1 KGHSH, CDR2 LQKENI. The CDR3 is made up of 15 amino acids. Trimming took off 4 bases at V and 1 base at J, with 13 bases between the two ends. CDR3 sequence reads: CASSRRGASNTEAFF. As DNA, the CDR3 is TGTGCCAGCTCACGACGGGGGGCCTCGAACACTGAAGCTTTCTTT.